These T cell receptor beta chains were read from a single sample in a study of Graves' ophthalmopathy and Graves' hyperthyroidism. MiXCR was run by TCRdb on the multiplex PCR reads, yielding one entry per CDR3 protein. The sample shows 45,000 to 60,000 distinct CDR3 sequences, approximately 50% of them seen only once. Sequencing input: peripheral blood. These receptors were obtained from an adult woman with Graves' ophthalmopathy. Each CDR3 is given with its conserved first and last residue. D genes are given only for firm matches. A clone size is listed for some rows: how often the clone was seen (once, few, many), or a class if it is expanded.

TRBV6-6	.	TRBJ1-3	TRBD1	TGTGCCAGCAGATTGACAGGGATCGACTATGGCTACACCATATATTTT	CASRLTGIDYGYTIYF
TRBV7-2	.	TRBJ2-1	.	TGCGCCAGCAGCCAAGAAGGGGCGGGATACAATGAGCAGTTCTTC	CASSQEGAGYNEQFF
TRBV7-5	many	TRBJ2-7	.	.	CISVPEAYLLSNFPTYYEQYF
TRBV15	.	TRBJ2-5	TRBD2	TGTGCCACCAGCAGAGCTCTTGGGACTAGCGGGAGAGCTGCAGAGACCCAGTACTTC	CATSRALGTSGRAAETQYF
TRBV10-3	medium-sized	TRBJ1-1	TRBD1	TGTGCCATCGGACAGGGCGTAAGTGAAGCTTTCTTT	CAIGQGVSEAFF
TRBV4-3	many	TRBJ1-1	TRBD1	TGCGCCAGCAGCCAAGATCAGGACAGGGACACTGAAGCTTTCTTT	CASSQDQDRDTEAFF
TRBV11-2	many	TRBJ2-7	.	TGTGCCAGCAGCGCCACCGGGGGGCGCATGGACGAGCAGTACTTC	CASSATGGRMDEQYF
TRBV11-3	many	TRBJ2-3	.	TGTGCCAGCAGCCGTTGGGCGGGAGATACGCAGTATTTT	CASSRWAGDTQYF
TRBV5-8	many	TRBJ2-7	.	TGTGCCAGCAGCTTTAGCGCAAACATGGGGGAGCAGTACTTC	CASSFSANMGEQYF
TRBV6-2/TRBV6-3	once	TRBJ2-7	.	TGTGCCAGCAGTCAACAGACCTACGAGCAGTACTTC	CASSQQTYEQYF
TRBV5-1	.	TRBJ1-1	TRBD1	TGCGCCAGCAGCTTGGGGGGACAGGGAGGGGCTGAAGCTTTCTTT	CASSLGGQGGAEAFF
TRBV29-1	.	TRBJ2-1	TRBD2	TGCAGCAGTGACGGGACTAGCGGGAGCAATGAGCAGTTCTTC	CSSDGTSGSNEQFF
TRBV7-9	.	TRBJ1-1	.	TGTGCCAGCAGCGCAGTCAGGGGTAGGAACACTGAAGCTTTCTTT	CASSAVRGRNTEAFF
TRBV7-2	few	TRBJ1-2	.	TGTGCCAGCAGCATGACAAGCCACTATGGCTACACCTTC	CASSMTSHYGYTF
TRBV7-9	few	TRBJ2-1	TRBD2	TGTGCCAGAAGCTTAGATCTAGCGGGAGTGGATGGCAATGAGCAGTTCTTC	CARSLDLAGVDGNEQFF
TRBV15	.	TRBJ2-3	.	.	CATSRLAGETQYFGPGTDTQYF
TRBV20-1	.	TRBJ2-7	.	TGCAGTGCCAGGGGCCATTTCCTCGCCTACGAGCAGTACTTC	CSARGHFLAYEQYF
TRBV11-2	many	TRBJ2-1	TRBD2	TGTGCCAGCAGCTCCCCAACGGGACTAGCACACAATGAGCAGTTCTTC	CASSSPTGLAHNEQFF
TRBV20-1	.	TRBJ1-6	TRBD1	TGCAGTGCTAGTAGAGCAGGGGACAGTTCACCCCTCCACTTT	CSASRAGDSSPLHF
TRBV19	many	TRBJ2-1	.	TGTGCCAGTAGGGGTAGCGGATTTCTCGAACAGTTCTTC	CASRGSGFLEQFF
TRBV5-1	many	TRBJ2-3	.	TGCACCAGCAGCTTGTTCGGCACAGATACGCAGTATTTT	CTSSLFGTDTQYF
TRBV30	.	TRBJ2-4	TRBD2	TGTGCCTGGAGTGGGACTAGGAAAAACATTCAGTACTTC	CAWSGTRKNIQYF
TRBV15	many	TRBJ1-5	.	TGTGCCACCAGCCCCCGGGAAGGGGTGACTCAGCCCCAGCATTTT	CATSPREGVTQPQHF
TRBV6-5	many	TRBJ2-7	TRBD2	TGTGCCAGCAGTTACTCGTCCGCGGGAGGGGTCTACGAGCAGTACTTC	CASSYSSAGGVYEQYF
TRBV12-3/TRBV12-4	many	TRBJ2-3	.	TGTGCCAGCAGTACTGGGGGGTCCGATACGCAGTATTTT	CASSTGGSDTQYF
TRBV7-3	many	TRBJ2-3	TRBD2	TGTGCCAGCAGCCCCCGAGATAGCGGGACAGATACGCAGTATTTT	CASSPRDSGTDTQYF
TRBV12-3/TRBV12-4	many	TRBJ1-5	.	TGTGCCAGCAGTTTTCTCCCAGGAGGGTTTCAGCCCCAGCATTTT	CASSFLPGGFQPQHF
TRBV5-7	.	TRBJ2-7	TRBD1	TGTGCCAGCAGCTCCTGGAGACAGGGTGTCTACGAGCAGTACTTC	CASSSWRQGVYEQYF
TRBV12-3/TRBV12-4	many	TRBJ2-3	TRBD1	TGTGCCAGCAGTGATACGACAGGGAGCACAGATACGCAGTATTTT	CASSDTTGSTDTQYF
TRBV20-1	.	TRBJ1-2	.	TGCAGTGCTAGAGAGAAGGAGGGAGGCCACACCTTC	CSAREKEGGHTF